This T cell receptor (beta chain) is from a study of CD8 T cells in ankylosing spondylitis. Whole-study results and caveats: The authors found the disease-linked clones to be CD8+ and relatively rare in peripheral blood. For ankylosing spondylitis blood, a TCR beta motif of about eight highly homologous variants appeared characteristic.

The CDR3 contains 16 residues. The J segment lost 4 bases and the V segment lost 1 base, leaving 7 bases of the junction unmatched. CDR1 and CDR2 (germline): DFQATT, SNEGSKA (reference sequence). Each CDR3 protein is one row after TCRdb ran MiXCR on the 5' RACE reads. The sample has 150,000 to 250,000 distinct CDR3 sequences, roughly 12% seen once. This clonotype was found a few times. The target antigen is unknown. Sequencing input: blood, either unsorted or a sorted T cell fraction (not recorded which). This chain joins TRBV20-1 and TRBJ2-3, with 11 nucleotides matching TRBD2. This TCR derives from a male donor with ankylosing spondylitis or in good health (not recorded which). The CDR3 DNA sequence: TGCAGTGCTAGAGCATCACTAGCGGGGGAGGCAGATACGCAGTATTTT. Translating gives CSARASLAGEADTQYF.